One sample yielded the 29 T cell receptor beta chains listed below, sequenced in a study of shared clonotypes between healthy human individuals. Sequencing was performed with immunoSEQ multiplex PCR; in TCRdb, only in-frame clones are kept and a portion is missing. The table shows under 1,100,000 clones, with about 75% occurring only once. The source material was memory CD4+ T cells sorted from blood. Subset noted: CD45RA-negative fraction. The source is a man aged 18-30 years in good health.

The chain employs TRBV19 and TRBJ1-1; D gene uncertain. The CDR3 runs to 14 residues. Germline lookup yields CDR1 LNHDA and CDR2 SQIVND (reference sequence). V was shortened by 6 bases and J by 4 bases, with 15 bases between the two germline ends. CDR3 region: CASRTAREGTEAFF. The CDR3 coding sequence is TGTGCCAGTAGGACCGCCCGGGAAGGCACTGAAGCTTTCTTT.

This clone was seen a handful of times. Its ends do not fully match the called genes, so a read error is possible. This sequence joins TRBV20-1 and TRBJ1-1; 7 bases agree with TRBD1. CDR1 is DFQATT and CDR2 is SNEGSKA in the germline V gene (reference sequence). CDR3 length equals 8 residues. The CDR3 here is CRPGDSNF. The CDR3 nucleotides are TGCCGACCGGGGGACAGCAACTTT.

The rearrangement uses TRBV21-1 and TRBJ2-7; the table's D call, TRBD1, was not checked against the DNA. TRBV21-1 is tagged as a pseudogene. The CDR3 has 13 residues. CDR3 sequence (DNA): TGTGCCAGCAGCCATAAGGGGATGATTGAGCAGTACTTC. Its protein product is CASSHKGMIEQYF.

The sample holds one count of this clone. J is TRBJ2-5 and V is TRBV11-3; a weak D match, TRBD2 (6 bases). V lost 5 bases and J 4 bases, leaving 23 bases between the germline ends. Germline-derived CDR1 and CDR2 are SGHNT and YENEEA. The CDR3 totals 17 residues. CDR3: CASSRSFPFEEGETQYF. The CDR3 bases are TGTGCCAGCAGCCGAAGCTTCCCCTTTGAGGAGGGAGAGACCCAGTACTTC.

This chain joins TRBV6-5 and TRBJ2-3, with 9 nucleotides matching TRBD2. Per the germline V gene, CDR1 is MNHEY and CDR2 is SVGAGI. This CDR3 has 14 amino acids. V dropped 5 bases and J dropped 4; count of bases not matched to a gene: 4. The CDR3 sequence: CASSRSGSPDTQYF. The CDR3 DNA reads TGTGCCAGCAGTCGTAGCGGGAGTCCAGATACGCAGTATTTT.

The chain combines TRBV19 with TRBJ1-1; tentative D call: TRBD1 (5 bases). The V gene's germline CDR1 is LNHDA and CDR2 SQIVND (reference sequence). This CDR3 region has 15 residues. Trimming left V 4 bases short and J 8 bases short, with 20 bases between. The CDR3 bases are TGTGCCAGTAGTAAGGGAGGGGTTGACACTCGAGAAGCTTTCTTT. This translates into CASSKGGVDTREAFF.

The chain carries TRBV2 and TRBJ1-3; 7 bases fit TRBD1. Germline V gene data show CDR1 as SNHLY and CDR2 as FYNNEI. J lost 0 bases, V lost 2 bases, and 7 bases had no gene match. CDR3 length: 17 residues. CDR3 loop: CASSEIRDRFSGNTIYF. The CDR3 region has the DNA TGTGCCAGCAGTGAAATCAGGGACAGATTCTCTGGAAACACCATATATTTT. The full variable domain, its missing parts supplied by reference TRBV2 and TRBJ1-3, is EPEVTQTPSHQVTQMGQEVILRCVPISNHLYFYWYRQILGQKVEFLVSFYNNEISEKSEIFDDQFSVERPDGSNFTLKIRSTKLEDSAMYFCASSEIRDRFSGNTIYFGEGSWLTVV.

The chain couples TRBV5-1 to TRBJ1-2; perhaps TRBD1 as D (6 bases). Germline values: CDR1 SGHRS, CDR2 YFSETQ. This CDR3 has 14 amino acids. V was shortened by 0 bases and J by 4 bases, with 10 bases between the two germline ends. The DNA of the CDR3 is TGCGCCAGCAGCTTGGACGGACAGTCCTATGGCTACACCTTC. Its translation: CASSLDGQSYGYTF.

This chain links TRBV6-6 with TRBJ2-7; D possibly corresponds to TRBD2 (5 bases). Trimming left V 6 bases short and J 0 bases short, with 12 bases between. CDR3 length equals 14 residues. Germline V lookup: CDR1 MNHNY, CDR2 SVGAGI (reference sequence). This CDR3 reads CASRLEVVSYEQYF. CDR3 sequence (DNA): TGTGCCAGCAGACTGGAGGTAGTCTCCTACGAGCAGTACTTC.

A single count supports this clone. V gene TRBV4-2 combines with J gene TRBJ2-2; 8 nucleotides align to TRBD1. The CDR3 is 15 amino acids. V was pared by 4 bases and J by 5 bases, with 6 bases of the junction left unmatched. CDR1 is LGHNA and CDR2 is YNFKEQ in the germline V gene. The CDR3 protein is CASSPRQGKTGELFF. Here the CDR3 DNA reads TGTGCCAGCAGCCCGCGACAGGGGAAGACCGGGGAGCTGTTTTTT.

The CDR3 loop is CASSQRQGLSGNTIYF. The CDR3 DNA reads TGTGCCAGCAGCCAAAGACAGGGGCTCTCTGGAAACACCATATATTTT. The gene calls are TRBV5-4 and TRBJ1-3; 8 nucleotides align to TRBD1. Germline trimming cut 4 bases from V and 0 bases from J; bases unmatched to any gene: 6. CDR3 length: 16 amino acids. Germline CDR1 is SGHNT and CDR2 is YYREEE (reference sequence).

The V and J genes are TRBV28 and TRBJ2-1, with D uncertain. The germline V gene encodes CDR1 MDHEN and CDR2 SYDVKM. Between the trimmed V and J ends, which lost 6 bases and 1 base, there was a span of 16 bases. The CDR3 sequence is 16 residues long. The CDR3 DNA follows: TGTGCCAGCAGAGGTGTCACAGCCCTTTCCTACAATGAGCAGTTCTTC. Its protein is CASRGVTALSYNEQFF.

As concerns this clone: The sample carries other DNA sequences with the same CDR3. This rearrangement joins TRBV27 to TRBJ1-5; TRBD1 matches at 7 bases. This CDR3 has 14 amino acids. The V gene end was trimmed by 4 bases and the J gene end by 2 bases; junction bases not matched to a gene: 2. Germline CDR1 reads MNHEY; CDR2 reads SMNVEV (reference sequence). The CDR3 coding sequence is TGTGCCAGCAGTTCCGACAGGGGCAATCAGCCCCAGCATTTT. This gives the protein CASSSDRGNQPQHF.

CDR3 sequence (DNA): TGTGCCAGCAGTGAACGGTTTAGGAGCCCACCCCTCCACTTT. This translates into CASSERFRSPPLHF. The genes are TRBV6-1 and TRBJ1-6, with D unclear. Trimming took off 2 bases at V and 11 bases at J, with 13 bases between the two ends. This CDR3 region has 14 residues. Germline V lookup: CDR1 MNHNS, CDR2 SASEGT.

The chain links TRBV5-4 to TRBJ2-7; D gene unclear. Trimming removed 4 bases at V and 5 bases at J, with 13 bases between. Germline V gene data show CDR1 as SGHNT and CDR2 as YYREEE (reference sequence). The CDR3 totals 13 residues. The CDR3 protein is CASSGPARHEQYF. The CDR3, as DNA: TGTGCCAGCAGCGGGCCCGCCCGCCACGAGCAGTACTTC.

This clone was detected many times. Sequence at one end of the junction differs from germline and may be a read error. Written as DNA, the CDR3 is TGTGCTAGCAGTTATAGAGCGGTGGAGACGATGAGGGGCTACACCTTC. Its protein product is CASSYRAVETMRGYTF. V usage is TRBV7-7 and J usage is TRBJ1-2, with D uncertain. Germline loops: CDR1 SSHAT, CDR2 FNYEAQ (reference sequence). CDR3 length equals 16 residues.

V gene TRBV7-9 combines with J gene TRBJ2-1, with a possible D match to TRBD2 (5 bases). Per germline, CDR1 SEHNR and CDR2 FQNEAQ (reference sequence). The V and J ends lost 6 bases and 5 bases respectively, with 14 bases between them. The CDR3 spans 14 residues. The CDR3 bases are TGTGCCAGCAGTCGACACGGGATTAACAATGAGCAGTTCTTC. This encodes CASSRHGINNEQFF.

The rearrangement joins TRBV7-2 to TRBJ2-3, with TRBD2 matching 9 bases. The ends lost 0 bases at V and 6 bases at J; junction bases unmatched: 7. From germline, CDR1 is SGHTA and CDR2 FQGNSA. The CDR3 covers 16 residues. The CDR3: CASSLAAGGPRDTQYF. The CDR3 region has the DNA TGTGCCAGCAGCTTAGCGGCGGGAGGGCCAAGGGATACGCAGTATTTT.

This clone was found a few times. The genes are TRBV7-2 and TRBJ1-1, with D possibly being TRBD1 (6 bases). CDR3 length: 12 residues. CDR1 is SGHTA, CDR2 FQGNSA, per germline. V was pared by 3 bases and J by 8 bases, with 10 bases between. The CDR3 DNA reads TGTGCCAGCAGCTTGGAAACAGGGGAAGCTTTCTTT. It codes for CASSLETGEAFF.

The chain has TRBV5-6 and TRBJ2-1; D tentatively fits TRBD1 or TRBD2 (6 bases each). Trimming removed 4 bases at V and 3 bases at J, with 11 bases between. From germline, CDR1 is SGHDT and CDR2 YYEEEE. The CDR3 loop spans 14 amino acids. CDR3 residues: CASSRGGFYNEQFF. The CDR3 nucleotides are TGTGCCAGCAGCCGAGGGGGGTTCTACAATGAGCAGTTCTTC. The variable domain in full, with the rest retrieved from reference TRBV5-6 and TRBJ2-1, is DAGVTQSPTHLIKTRGQQVTLRCSPKSGHDTVSWYQQALGQGPQFIFQYYEEEERQRGNFPDRFSGHQFPNYSSELNVNALLLGDSALYLCASSRGGFYNEQFFGPGTRLTVL.

The J gene is TRBJ2-5, the V gene TRBV5-4; 7 bases fit TRBD2. The CDR3 consists of 17 residues. Germline CDR1 and CDR2: SGHNT and YYREEE (reference sequence). J was trimmed by 1 base and V by 1 base; bases with no gene match: 10. This CDR3 reads CASSLPPSGGFQETQYF. The CDR3 DNA is TGTGCCAGCAGCTTGCCACCGTCGGGGGGTTTCCAAGAGACCCAGTACTTC.

The chain joins TRBV27 to TRBJ2-1; maybe TRBD1 (6 bases). V lost 6 bases, J lost 1 base, and 13 bases lay in between. The CDR3 loop spans 15 amino acids. Germline CDR1 reads MNHEY; CDR2 reads SMNVEV (reference sequence). The CDR3 loop reads CASSRTGNSYNEQFF. Written as DNA, the CDR3 is TGTGCCAGCAGCCGTACAGGGAATTCCTACAATGAGCAGTTCTTC.

A few counts support this clone. This chain connects TRBV19 to TRBJ1-5, with 7 nucleotides matching TRBD1. The CDR3 loop spans 15 amino acids. Germline trimming cut 5 bases from V and 0 bases from J; bases unmatched to any gene: 4. The V gene's germline CDR1 is LNHDA and CDR2 SQIVND (reference sequence). CDR3 protein: CASSRTGPSNQPQHF. Here the CDR3 DNA reads TGTGCCAGTAGTCGGACAGGACCTAGCAATCAGCCCCAGCATTTT.

The sample holds a few counts of this clone. The chain links TRBV5-1 to TRBJ2-3; 11 bases are shared with TRBD2. Germline V gives CDR1 SGHRS, CDR2 YFSETQ. This CDR3 contains 15 residues. Losses at the gene ends were 1 base for V and 3 bases for J; bases not matched to a gene: 1. As DNA, the CDR3 is TGCGCCAGCAGCTTGACTAGCGGGAGAACAGATACGCAGTATTTT. Protein sequence: CASSLTSGRTDTQYF.

This clone showed up just once. This chain joins TRBV6-1 and TRBJ2-2, with D perhaps TRBD1 or TRBD2 (6 bases each). Per germline, CDR1 MNHNS and CDR2 SASEGT. V gave up 6 bases and J gave up 0 bases, with 11 bases separating them. The CDR3 runs to 15 residues. The CDR3, as DNA: TGTGCCAGCAGCCTGGGGGGCGCGAACACCGGGGAGCTGTTTTTT. Residues: CASSLGGANTGELFF.

The rearrangement uses TRBV9 and TRBJ1-6, with D possibly TRBD1 on 5 matching bases. CDR1 and CDR2 from the germline V gene are SGDLS and YYNGEE. Trimming removed 2 bases at V and 6 bases at J, with 12 bases between. The CDR3 has 15 amino acids. The CDR3 bases are TGTGCCAGCAGCGTCGGGACGGATAGTAATTCACCCCTCCACTTT. Translated, it gives CASSVGTDSNSPLHF.

This clone was found many times. The rearrangement joins TRBV4-2 to TRBJ1-5; D call uncertain. CDR3 size: 17 residues. Germline V CDR1 and CDR2: LGHNA, YNFKEQ. Trimming removed 1 base at V and 4 bases at J, with 17 bases between. CDR3 nucleotides: TGTGCCAGCAGCCAAGGGTCTCCAGGCGGGCTAAATCAGCCCCAGCATTTT. Protein sequence: CASSQGSPGGLNQPQHF.

The V gene is TRBV6-5, the J gene TRBJ2-1; TRBD1 aligns across 7 bases. Germline assignment: CDR1 MNHEY and CDR2 SVGAGI. The CDR3 has 13 residues. In nucleotides, the CDR3 is TGTGCTACTGGCAGGGGGATTTACAATGAGCAGTTCTTC. The encoded protein is CATGRGIYNEQFF.

The rearrangement links TRBV18 to TRBJ2-5; D not resolved. This CDR3 is built from 14 residues. The germline gives CDR1 KGHSH, CDR2 LQKENI. Trimming stripped 2 bases from V and 2 bases from J, with 9 bases between. CDR3 bases: TGTGCCAGCTCACCAGTAGATTCACAAGAGACCCAGTACTTC. Protein product: CASSPVDSQETQYF.